This is a list of T cell receptor beta chains from one sample in a study of OX40 agonist ivuxolimab in advanced cancers. Some clones are missing from TCRdb's copy, which holds only in-frame ones; the method was immunoSEQ multiplex PCR. The sample has about 82,000 clones, around 84% seen once. Material: CD4+ or CD8+ T cells sorted from blood, obtained in a trial of the OX40 agonist ivuxolimab. The source is an adult with an advanced solid tumor such as melanoma, head and neck, liver or kidney cancer. The CDR3 runs from the conserved cysteine through the conserved F or W. A D gene is named only where the DNA matches it firmly. The listing skips clone size in some rows; elsewhere it reads once, few, many or a size class.

V gene,CDR3 length,clone size,D gene,J gene,CDR3 protein,CDR3 DNA
TRBV30,13,.,.,TRBJ2-5,CACSQVLGETQYF,TGTGCCTGCTCCCAGGTATTAGGAGAGACCCAGTACTTC
TRBV5-4,15,.,.,TRBJ2-7,CASSLGGGSSYEQYF,TGTGCCAGCAGCTTGGGAGGGGGGAGCTCCTACGAGCAGTACTTC
TRBV10-3,15,.,TRBD1,TRBJ2-7,CAISEPERDRYEQYF,TGTGCCATCAGTGAGCCAGAAAGGGACAGGTACGAGCAGTACTTC
TRBV5-1,15,.,.,TRBJ1-4,CASSLTTGRGEKLFF,TGCGCCAGCAGCTTGACCACAGGGAGGGGTGAAAAACTGTTTTTT
TRBV30,11,.,.,TRBJ2-3,CAWSVQTGQYF,TGTGCCTGGAGTGTACAGACGGGACAGTATTTT
TRBV9,15,.,TRBD2,TRBJ2-1,CASSAGTSGYNEQFF,TGTGCCAGCAGCGCCGGGACTAGCGGCTACAATGAGCAGTTCTTC
TRBV5-1,14,.,.,TRBJ2-2,CASQGGGNTGELFF,TGCGCCAGCCAAGGCGGAGGGAACACCGGGGAGCTGTTTTTT
TRBV27,15,.,.,TRBJ2-6,CASSLEGSGANVLTF,TGTGCCAGCAGTTTAGAGGGCTCTGGGGCCAACGTCCTGACTTTC
TRBV6-4,15,.,TRBD2,TRBJ2-1,CASSDQAGALNEQFF,TGTGCCAGCAGTGACCAAGCGGGAGCCCTCAATGAGCAGTTCTTC
TRBV18,12,.,.,TRBJ1-1,CASSPGNTEAFF,TGTGCCAGCTCACCAGGAAACACTGAAGCTTTCTTT
TRBV5-6,16,.,TRBD2,TRBJ2-3,CASSLVAVGGIDTQYF,TGTGCCAGCAGCTTGGTTGCTGTCGGGGGGATAGATACGCAGTATTTT
TRBV7-7,14,.,.,TRBJ2-5,CASSSLGVQETQYF,TGTGCTAGCAGCTCGTTGGGGGTCCAAGAGACCCAGTACTTC
TRBV5-1,15,once,.,TRBJ2-6,CASSLALAGANVLTF,TGCGCCAGCAGCTTGGCCCTCGCGGGGGCCAACGTCCTGACTTTC
TRBV4-1,15,.,TRBD1,TRBJ2-3,CASSLGQGTTDTQYF,TGCGCCAGCAGCCTGGGACAGGGGACGACAGATACGCAGTATTTT
TRBV12-5,17,.,.,TRBJ2-7,CASAEATIGTEFYEQYF,TGTGCTAGTGCCGAAGCCACTATTGGGACGGAGTTCTACGAGCAGTACTTC
TRBV5-4,15,.,TRBD1,TRBJ2-7,CASSSRGTGVYEQYF,TGTGCCAGCAGCTCGCGCGGGACAGGGGTTTACGAGCAGTACTTC
TRBV5-1,13,.,.,TRBJ1-4,CASSLGSGEKLFF,TGCGCCAGCAGCTTGGGATCAGGTGAAAAACTGTTTTTT
TRBV9,14,.,.,TRBJ1-5,CASSRDSSNQPQHF,TGTGCCAGCAGTAGAGACAGTAGCAATCAGCCCCAGCATTTT
TRBV9,16,.,TRBD2,TRBJ2-7,CASSSERLAGVDEQYF,TGTGCCAGCAGCTCAGAAAGACTAGCGGGAGTCGACGAGCAGTACTTC
TRBV6-5,16,.,.,TRBJ2-3,CASSYSSAGHTDTQYF,TGTGCCAGCAGTTACTCGTCCGCGGGACACACAGATACGCAGTATTTT
TRBV7-7,13,.,.,TRBJ2-1,CASSYNQGQEQFF,TGTGCTAGCAGCTATAACCAGGGTCAAGAGCAGTTCTTC
TRBV5-1,16,.,TRBD2,TRBJ2-2,CASSLVVSGSFGELFF,TGCGCCAGCAGCTTGGTTGTTAGCGGGAGTTTCGGGGAGCTGTTTTTT
TRBV7-2,12,.,.,TRBJ1-2,CASSFSDHGYTF,TGTGCCAGCAGCTTCTCAGATCATGGCTACACCTTC
TRBV7-8,16,.,TRBD1,TRBJ1-4,CASSLTHGTGDEKLFF,TGTGCCAGCAGCTTAACCCACGGGACAGGGGACGAAAAACTGTTTTTT
TRBV18,14,.,.,TRBJ1-1,CASSPGSTNTEAFF,TGTGCCAGCTCACCGGGCAGCACGAACACTGAAGCTTTCTTT
TRBV30,12,few,TRBD1,TRBJ1-1,CAWDRGTTEAFF,TGTGCCTGGGACAGGGGGACCACTGAAGCTTTCTTT
TRBV28,18,.,.,TRBJ1-2,CASSLSWYSRAVSWGYTF,TGTGCCAGCAGTTTAAGTTGGTACAGTAGGGCTGTTTCTTGGGGCTACACCTTC
TRBV6-5,12,.,.,TRBJ1-1,CASSSTGTEAFF,TGTGCCAGCAGTTCTACAGGGACTGAAGCTTTCTTT
TRBV28,13,.,.,TRBJ2-7,CASSMGTPYEQYF,TGTGCCAGCAGTATGGGCACTCCCTACGAGCAGTACTTC
TRBV5-1,16,.,TRBD1,TRBJ1-2,CASSLDRGRDNYGYTF,TGCGCCAGCAGCTTGGATAGGGGGCGCGATAACTATGGCTACACCTTC
TRBV28,17,.,TRBD2,TRBJ2-7,CASSLVGTSGSRYEQYF,TGTGCCAGCAGTTTGGTCGGGACTAGCGGGAGTAGATACGAGCAGTACTTC
TRBV11-3,17,.,.,TRBJ1-5,CASSLVGQGEGSQPQHF,TGTGCCAGCAGCTTAGTGGGGCAGGGCGAGGGAAGTCAGCCCCAGCATTTT
TRBV30,13,.,.,TRBJ1-3,CAWSVHPGNTIYF,TGTGCCTGGAGTGTACACCCAGGAAACACCATATATTTT
TRBV15,15,.,.,TRBJ1-2,CATSRGHVEGSGYTF,TGTGCCACCAGCAGGGGACATGTTGAGGGATCCGGCTACACCTTC
TRBV11-2,13,once,.,TRBJ2-2,CASSPGNTGELFF,TGTGCCAGCAGCCCCGGTAACACCGGGGAGCTGTTTTTT
TRBV27,13,.,.,TRBJ1-5,CASSWARNQPQHF,TGTGCCAGCAGTTGGGCAAGAAATCAGCCCCAGCATTTT
TRBV11-3,14,.,.,TRBJ2-7,CASSLGLFPYEQYF,TGTGCCAGCAGCTTAGGGCTTTTCCCCTACGAGCAGTACTTC
TRBV29-1,14,.,TRBD2,TRBJ2-1,CSASGRGSDNEQFF,TGCAGCGCTAGCGGGAGAGGTTCTGACAATGAGCAGTTCTTC
TRBV5-1,15,.,TRBD2,TRBJ2-2,CASSLQGGVAGELFF,TGCGCCAGCAGCTTGCAGGGAGGGGTGGCCGGGGAGCTGTTTTTT
TRBV10-1,16,.,.,TRBJ2-1,CASSEGLPDSYNEQFF,TGCGCCAGCAGTGAGGGACTACCGGACTCCTACAATGAGCAGTTCTTC
TRBV28,14,.,TRBD1,TRBJ1-1,CASSEGQTNTEAFF,TGTGCCAGCAGTGAGGGACAGACGAACACTGAAGCTTTCTTT
TRBV19,15,.,TRBD2,TRBJ2-5,CASSMSGNSFETQYF,TGTGCCAGTAGTATGAGCGGGAACAGTTTTGAGACCCAGTACTTC